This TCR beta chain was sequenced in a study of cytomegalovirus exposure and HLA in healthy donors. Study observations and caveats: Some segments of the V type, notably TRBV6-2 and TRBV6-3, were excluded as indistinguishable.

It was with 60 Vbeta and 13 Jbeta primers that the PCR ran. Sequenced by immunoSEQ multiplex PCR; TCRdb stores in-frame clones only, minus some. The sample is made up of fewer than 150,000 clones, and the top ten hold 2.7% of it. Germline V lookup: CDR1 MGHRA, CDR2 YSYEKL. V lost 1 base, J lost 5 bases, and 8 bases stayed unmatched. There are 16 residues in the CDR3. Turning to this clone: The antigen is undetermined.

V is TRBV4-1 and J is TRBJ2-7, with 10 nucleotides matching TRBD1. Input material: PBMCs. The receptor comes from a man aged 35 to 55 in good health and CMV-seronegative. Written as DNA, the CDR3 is TGCGCCAGCAGCCAAGCAGACAGGGGGCGATTAGACGAGCAGTACTTC. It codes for CASSQADRGRLDEQYF.